The T cell receptor beta chain under discussion was sequenced for a study of shared clonotypes between healthy human individuals. The V gene's germline CDR1 is LNHDA and CDR2 SQIVND (reference sequence). The length of the CDR3 is 16 residues. J was trimmed by 5 bases and V by 8 bases; bases with no gene match: 14. On this clone: The target antigen is unknown.

Produced via immunoSEQ multiplex PCR; TCRdb's table is partial and in-frame only. The sample yields about 1 million clones, around three quarters seen once. Findings of the study overall: Unshared clonotypes carried lower generation probabilities than those common to all four donors.

The clonotype was recovered from a young man in good health. Some clones in this sample may be carry-over from other donors' samples. Material: memory CD4+ T cells from PBMCs. Indicated subset: CD45RA-negative fraction. This chain uses TRBV19 with TRBJ1-1; 10 bases agree with TRBD1. Written as DNA, the CDR3 is TGTGCCAGTCAATATGTCTCCGGGACAGGGGATACTGAAGCTTTCTTT. It encodes CASQYVSGTGDTEAFF.